One sample yielded the 25 T cell receptor beta chains listed below, sequenced in a study of blood T cell repertoires in COVID-19. TCRdb's table, derived via immunoSEQ multiplex PCR, lists solely in-frame clones and lacks some. The sample carries 150,000 to 200,000 clones, more than 80% recorded once. Sequencing was carried out using peripheral blood. These receptor sequences come from a woman older than 75 with COVID-19, enrolled during active disease.

This sequence joins TRBV20-1 and TRBJ1-2; TRBD1 matches 8 bases. Germline assignment: CDR1 DFQATT and CDR2 SNEGSKA (reference sequence). V shed 6 bases and J 3 bases; nucleotides not matched to a gene: 0. The CDR3 is 11 residues long. CDR3 sequence reads: CSATGDYGYTF. The CDR3 DNA follows: TGCAGTGCGACAGGGGACTATGGCTACACCTTC.

The genes are TRBV16 and TRBJ1-3; D remains ambiguous. CDR1 and CDR2 (germline): KGHSY, FQNENV. V was clipped by 2 bases and J by 1 base, with 15 bases between them. CDR3 length: 17 amino acids. The CDR3, as DNA: TGTGCCAGCAGCCAAACAGAGGACTCGGGATCTGGAAACACCATATATTTT. Translated: CASSQTEDSGSGNTIYF.

This rearrangement joins TRBV6-6 to TRBJ1-6, with 7 bases matching TRBD1. CDR3 length equals 17 residues. Germline lookup yields CDR1 MNHNY and CDR2 SVGAGI (reference sequence). Trimming took 5 bases from V and 5 from J; bases not matched to a gene: 12. The CDR3 bases are TGTGCCAGCAGTCCCCTCCGGGACAGCTACGATAATTCACCCCTCCACTTT. Protein sequence: CASSPLRDSYDNSPLHF.

The V and J genes are TRBV24-1 and TRBJ2-3; D remains ambiguous. The CDR3 loop spans 16 amino acids. Deletions cut 0 bases from V and 2 bases from J, with 11 bases between. The germline CDR1 and CDR2 sequences are KGHDR and SFDVKD. This chain's CDR3 is CATSDLGSLDTDTQYF. The CDR3, as DNA: TGTGCCACCAGTGATTTGGGGTCGCTAGACACAGATACGCAGTATTTT.

V is TRBV28 and J is TRBJ1-4; D is uncertain. The CDR3 is 12 amino acids. The germline CDR1 and CDR2 sequences are MDHEN and SYDVKM. Deletions cut 1 base from V and 15 bases from J, with 12 bases between. The CDR3 DNA sequence: TGTGCCAGCAGTTTATTCCCTCGGGGAATGTTTTTT. Its protein product is CASSLFPRGMFF. The entire variable domain, with the rest obtained from reference TRBV28 and TRBJ1-4, is as follows: DVKVTQSSRYLVKRTGEKVFLECVQDMDHENMFWYRQDPGLGLRLIYFSYDVKMKEKGDIPEGYSVSREKKERFSLILESASTNQTSMYLCASSLFPRGMFFGSGTQLSVL.

The chain recombines TRBV5-6 with TRBJ2-3; the match to TRBD1 covers 8 bases. Unmatched junction bases numbered 12, after V lost 4 bases and J lost 2 bases. This CDR3 has 17 amino acids. Germline lookup yields CDR1 SGHDT and CDR2 YYEEEE. CDR3 amino acids: CASSPGQGFFVTDTQYF. In DNA, the CDR3 is TGTGCCAGCAGCCCAGGACAGGGCTTTTTCGTCACAGATACGCAGTATTTT. Supplemented by reference TRBV5-6 and TRBJ2-3, the full variable domain reads DAGVTQSPTHLIKTRGQQVTLRCSPKSGHDTVSWYQQALGQGPQFIFQYYEEEERQRGNFPDRFSGHQFPNYSSELNVNALLLGDSALYLCASSPGQGFFVTDTQYFGPGTRLTVL.

The chain employs TRBV19 and TRBJ1-1; TRBD1 might be the D (5 bases). CDR3 size: 13 residues. Germline values: CDR1 LNHDA, CDR2 SQIVND (reference sequence). The ends were cut back, 5 bases at V and 5 bases at J, with 12 bases in the middle. The CDR3 reads CASSWSGRTEAFF. CDR3 sequence (DNA): TGTGCCAGTAGTTGGTCAGGGCGGACTGAAGCTTTCTTT. The full variable domain, with the rest looked up from reference TRBV19 and TRBJ1-1, is DGGITQSPKYLFRKEGQNVTLSCEQNLNHDAMYWYRQDPGQGLRLIYYSQIVNDFQKGDIAEGYSVSREKKESFPLTVTSAQKNPTAFYLCASSWSGRTEAFFGQGTRLTVV.

This clone was found once. The rearrangement uses TRBV9 and TRBJ1-1; 9 bases fit TRBD1. Germline CDR1 is SGDLS and CDR2 is YYNGEE. The trim removed 4 bases at V and 0 bases at J, leaving 4 bases unmatched. CDR3 size: 15 residues. The CDR3 spells CASSSRDRVNTEAFF. CDR3 DNA: TGTGCCAGCAGCAGCCGGGACAGGGTGAACACTGAAGCTTTCTTT.

In regard to this clone: Germline is not matched at one junction end, which may reflect a read error. The chain couples TRBV4-2 to TRBJ1-6; 9 bases agree with TRBD1. The CDR3 extends over 16 amino acids. Germline-derived CDR1 and CDR2 are LGHNA and YNFKEQ. The CDR3 nucleotides read TGTGCCAGCGGCCAAGTTCTACAGGGGGCCGGATCACCCCTCCACTTT. This codes for CASGQVLQGAGSPLHF.

This clone was detected only a few times. V gene TRBV5-6 combines with J gene TRBJ1-2; possibly TRBD1 for D (6 bases). The CDR3 totals 14 residues. Trimming pared 4 bases from V and 8 bases from J, leaving 18 bases between. The germline gives CDR1 SGHDT, CDR2 YYEEEE. CDR3 loop: CASSPGGGGYGYTF. The DNA of the CDR3 is TGTGCCAGCAGCCCCGGGGGAGGGGGGTACGGCTACACCTTC. Full variable domain (missing parts from reference TRBV5-6 and TRBJ1-2): DAGVTQSPTHLIKTRGQQVTLRCSPKSGHDTVSWYQQALGQGPQFIFQYYEEEERQRGNFPDRFSGHQFPNYSSELNVNALLLGDSALYLCASSPGGGGYGYTFGSGTRLTVV.

V usage is TRBV7-2 and J usage is TRBJ2-3; TRBD1 agrees at 7 bases. This CDR3 has 13 residues. The germline gives CDR1 SGHTA, CDR2 FQGNSA. V trimming: 5 bases; J trimming: 5 bases; junction bases outside the gene matches: 4. The CDR3 sequence is CASSPRTGDTQYF. The CDR3 coding sequence is TGTGCCAGCAGCCCTCGGACAGGAGATACGCAGTATTTT.

The chain couples TRBV11-2 to TRBJ2-2; 8 bases match TRBD1. V gave up 5 bases and J gave up 5 bases; unmatched junction bases: 16. This CDR3 spans 18 amino acids. Germline loops: CDR1 SGHAT, CDR2 FQNNGV. CDR3 loop: CASSLRGAGGKRTGELFF. The CDR3 region has the DNA TGTGCCAGCAGCCTTAGGGGCGCAGGGGGCAAAAGAACCGGGGAGCTGTTTTTT.

The chain employs TRBV10-3 and TRBJ2-7, with D possibly matching TRBD1 (6 bases). Germline CDR1 is ENHRY and CDR2 is SYGVKD. V was shortened by 3 bases and J by 0 bases, with 9 bases between the two germline ends. The CDR3 has 14 amino acids. In nucleotides, the CDR3 is TGTGCCATCAGTGATTTGGACAGCTCCTACGAGCAGTACTTC. It is translated as CAISDLDSSYEQYF.

The chain couples TRBV6-5 to TRBJ2-4, with 8 bases matching TRBD1. The CDR3 loop spans 12 amino acids. The ends lost 6 bases at V and 9 bases at J; junction bases unmatched: 4. CDR1 is MNHEY and CDR2 is SVGAGI in the germline V gene. The CDR3 sequence is CASSRTGSIQYF. As DNA, the CDR3 is TGTGCCAGCAGCCGGACAGGGAGCATTCAGTACTTC.

This sequence joins TRBV4-1 and TRBJ1-2; maybe TRBD1 (5 bases). This CDR3 region has 13 residues. Germline V gene sequence: CDR1 MGHRA, CDR2 YSYEKL. V dropped 3 bases and J dropped 8 bases, with 13 bases sitting between them. The CDR3 DNA is TGCGCCAGCAGCCACCACGGGGGTCGGGGCTACACCTTC. This sequence encodes CASSHHGGRGYTF.

The chain couples TRBV12-3 or TRBV12-4 to TRBJ1-1, with D perhaps matching TRBD1 (6 bases). V was clipped by 5 bases and J by 7 bases, with 8 bases between them. The CDR3 has 11 amino acids. The CDR3 DNA follows: TGTGCCAGCAGTCGGGACATTGAAGCTTTCTTT. Its protein product is CASSRDIEAFF.

This sequence joins TRBV7-2 and TRBJ1-6; TRBD1 is a possible D gene (5 bases). Trimming pared 6 bases from V and 7 bases from J, leaving 13 bases between. The germline CDR1 and CDR2 sequences are SGHTA and FQGNSA. CDR3 length: 14 residues. The CDR3 region is CASRYRWANSPLHF. CDR3 DNA sequence: TGTGCCAGCAGGTACAGGTGGGCAAATTCACCCCTCCACTTT.

This clone has ten or more counts. The chain uses TRBV18 and TRBJ1-6, with D tentatively TRBD1 (5 bases). The CDR3 is 15 residues long. V was clipped by 6 bases and J by 8 bases, with 17 bases between them. Per the germline V gene, CDR1 is KGHSH and CDR2 is LQKENI. CDR3 protein: CASSRGRDWDSPLHF. In DNA form, the CDR3 reads TGTGCCAGCTCCCGCGGACGGGACTGGGATTCACCCCTCCACTTT.

The genes are TRBV19 and TRBJ1-4; D remains ambiguous. The ends were cut back, 4 bases at V and 4 bases at J, with 10 bases in the middle. This CDR3 comprises 14 residues. From germline, CDR1 is LNHDA and CDR2 SQIVND (reference sequence). As DNA, the CDR3 is TGTGCCAGTAGTACCGGGAGTCGTAATGAAAAACTGTTTTTT. It is translated as CASSTGSRNEKLFF.

The J gene is TRBJ1-4, the V gene TRBV5-1; D is unresolved. The CDR3 covers 15 residues. In germline, CDR1 is SGHRS, CDR2 YFSETQ. Trimming cost V 4 bases and J 7 bases, with 17 bases left between them. In nucleotides, the CDR3 is TGCGCCAGCAGCCCTGGCGAGCGCCGGGGTGAAAAACTGTTTTTT. This encodes CASSPGERRGEKLFF.

V gene TRBV12-3 or TRBV12-4 combines with J gene TRBJ2-3, with D possibly being TRBD1 (5 bases). This CDR3 is built from 12 residues. V lost 7 bases and J 6 bases, leaving 11 bases between the germline ends. Here the CDR3 DNA reads TGTGCCAGCAAGGGGAATCAGGATACGCAGTATTTT. It codes for CASKGNQDTQYF.

The chain is built from TRBV5-1 and TRBJ2-3, with a weak D call TRBD2 (6 bases). Germline CDR1 and CDR2: SGHRS and YFSETQ. The CDR3 spans 15 residues. The V and J ends lost 5 bases and 1 base respectively, with 14 bases between them. CDR3 bases: TGCGCCAGCAGGAGGGGCGGGGAAGGCACAGATACGCAGTATTTT. Its translation: CASRRGGEGTDTQYF.

The V and J genes are TRBV5-1 and TRBJ2-2, with D possibly TRBD1 on 6 matching bases. This CDR3 region has 15 residues. Germline V gene data show CDR1 as SGHRS and CDR2 as YFSETQ. V dropped 3 bases and J dropped 1 base, with 10 bases sitting between them. CDR3 coding DNA: TGCGCCAGCAGCTCAACAGGGTTGAACACCGGGGAGCTGTTTTTT. Translated, it gives CASSSTGLNTGELFF.

The chain uses TRBV3-1 (or the pseudogene TRBV3-2) and TRBJ1-6; 8 bases line up with TRBD1. The germline V gene has CDR1 LGHDT and CDR2 YNNKEL (reference sequence). V lost 6 bases to trimming and J lost 8 bases; unmatched junction nucleotides: 3. This CDR3 comprises 13 residues. The CDR3 spells CASSQGADSPLHF. The CDR3 DNA reads TGTGCCAGCAGTCAGGGGGCTGATTCACCCCTCCACTTT.

In its sample, this clone was seen once. The V and J genes are TRBV5-1 and TRBJ2-5; tentative D call: TRBD1 (6 bases). Germline CDR1 reads SGHRS; CDR2 reads YFSETQ. The CDR3 has 14 residues. V lost 4 bases, J lost 1 base, and 11 bases lay in between. The CDR3 DNA reads TGCGCCAGCAGCGGGGGCCTATCCCAAGAGACCCAGTACTTC. The encoded protein is CASSGGLSQETQYF. The full variable domain, rest sourced from reference TRBV5-1 and TRBJ2-5, is KAGVTQTPRYLIKTRGQQVTLSCSPISGHRSVSWYQQTPGQGLQFLFEYFSETQRNKGNFPGRFSGRQFSNSRSEMNVSTLELGDSALYLCASSGGLSQETQYFGPGTRLLVL.